The clone carrying this TCR beta chain was observed a handful of times. Expressed TCRB transcripts were sequenced, since all the RNA that had been isolated was reverse transcribed. Profiled with immunoSEQ multiplex PCR; TCRdb holds only in-frame clones, not every one. Among fewer than 900,000 clones listed, 15% to 20% were seen once. The data are from a study of beta chain features in type 1 diabetes. The CDR3 runs 16 residues. Trimming at V came to 2 bases and at J to 3 bases, leaving 5 bases not matched to a gene. In germline, CDR1 is LGHNA, CDR2 YNFKEQ. The chain has TRBV4-2 and TRBJ2-5, with 11 positions matching TRBD2. Sequenced sample: naive CD4+ T cells from blood. The TCR was taken from a woman younger than 35 in good health. As DNA, the CDR3 is TGTGCCAGCAGCCAACGTAGCGGGAGGGGGGAAGAGACCCAGTACTTC. It encodes CASSQRSGRGEETQYF.